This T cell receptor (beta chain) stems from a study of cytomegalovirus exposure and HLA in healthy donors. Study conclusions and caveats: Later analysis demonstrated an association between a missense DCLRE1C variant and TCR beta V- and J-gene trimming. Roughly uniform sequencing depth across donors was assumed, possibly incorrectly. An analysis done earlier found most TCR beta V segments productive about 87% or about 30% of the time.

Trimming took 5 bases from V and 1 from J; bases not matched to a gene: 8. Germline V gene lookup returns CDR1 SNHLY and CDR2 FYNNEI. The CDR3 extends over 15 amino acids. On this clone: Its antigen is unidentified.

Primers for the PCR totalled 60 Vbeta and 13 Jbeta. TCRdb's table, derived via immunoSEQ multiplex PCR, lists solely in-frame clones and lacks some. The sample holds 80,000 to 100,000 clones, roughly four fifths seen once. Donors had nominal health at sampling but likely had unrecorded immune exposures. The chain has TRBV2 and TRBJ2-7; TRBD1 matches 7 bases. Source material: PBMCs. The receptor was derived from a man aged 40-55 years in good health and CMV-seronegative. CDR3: CASSLDRVGSYEQYF. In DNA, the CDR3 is TGTGCCAGCAGTCTAGACAGGGTGGGTTCCTACGAGCAGTACTTC.